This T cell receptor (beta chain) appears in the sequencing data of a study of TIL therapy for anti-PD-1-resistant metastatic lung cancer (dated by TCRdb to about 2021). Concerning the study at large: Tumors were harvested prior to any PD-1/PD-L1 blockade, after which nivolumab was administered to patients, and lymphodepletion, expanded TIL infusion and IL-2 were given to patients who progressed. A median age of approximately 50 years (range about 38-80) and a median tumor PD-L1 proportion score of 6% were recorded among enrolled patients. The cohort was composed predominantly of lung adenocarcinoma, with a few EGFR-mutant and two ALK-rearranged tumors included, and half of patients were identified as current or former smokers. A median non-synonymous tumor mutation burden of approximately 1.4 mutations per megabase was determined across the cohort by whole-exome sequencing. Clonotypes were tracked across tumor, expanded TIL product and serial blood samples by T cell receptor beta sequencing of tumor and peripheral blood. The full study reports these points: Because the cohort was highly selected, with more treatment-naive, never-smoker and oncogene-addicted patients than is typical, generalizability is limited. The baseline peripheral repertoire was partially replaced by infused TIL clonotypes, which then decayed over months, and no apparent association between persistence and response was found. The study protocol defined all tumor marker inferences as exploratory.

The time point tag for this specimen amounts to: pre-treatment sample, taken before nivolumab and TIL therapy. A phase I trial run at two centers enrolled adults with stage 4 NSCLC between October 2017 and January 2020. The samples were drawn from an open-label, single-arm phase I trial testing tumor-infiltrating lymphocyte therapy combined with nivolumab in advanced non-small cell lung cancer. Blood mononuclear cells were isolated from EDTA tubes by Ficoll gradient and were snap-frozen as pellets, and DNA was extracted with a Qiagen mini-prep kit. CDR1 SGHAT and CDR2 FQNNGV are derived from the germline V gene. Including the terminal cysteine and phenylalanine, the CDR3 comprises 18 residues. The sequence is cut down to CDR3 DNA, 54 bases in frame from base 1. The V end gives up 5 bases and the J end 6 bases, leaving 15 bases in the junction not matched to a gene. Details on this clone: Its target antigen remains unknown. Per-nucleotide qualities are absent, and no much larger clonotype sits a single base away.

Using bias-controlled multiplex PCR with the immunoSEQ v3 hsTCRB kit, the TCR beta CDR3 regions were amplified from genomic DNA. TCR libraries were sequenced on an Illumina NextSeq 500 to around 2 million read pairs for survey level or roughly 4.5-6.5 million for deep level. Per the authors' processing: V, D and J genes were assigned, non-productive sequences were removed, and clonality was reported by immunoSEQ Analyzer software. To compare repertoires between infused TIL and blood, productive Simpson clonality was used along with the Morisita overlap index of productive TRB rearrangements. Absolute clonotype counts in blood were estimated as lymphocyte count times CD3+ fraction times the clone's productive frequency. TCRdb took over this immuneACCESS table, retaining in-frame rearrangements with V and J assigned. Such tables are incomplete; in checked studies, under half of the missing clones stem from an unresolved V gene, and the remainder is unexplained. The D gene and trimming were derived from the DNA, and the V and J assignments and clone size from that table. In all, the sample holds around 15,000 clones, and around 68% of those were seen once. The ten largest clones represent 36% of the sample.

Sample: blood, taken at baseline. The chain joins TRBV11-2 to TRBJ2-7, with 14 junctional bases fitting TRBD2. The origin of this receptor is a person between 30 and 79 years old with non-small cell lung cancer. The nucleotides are TGTGCCAGCAGCCTATTCGGCGGGACTAGCGGGAGATTTGGCGAGCAGTACTTC. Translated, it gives CASSLFGGTSGRFGEQYF.